The 27 T cell receptor beta chains listed next were all sequenced from one sample in a study of human T cells and chemical hapten exposure. As to time point: patch test 1, 2 weeks after DPC sensitization. Treatment in this sample: therapeutic diphenylcyclopropenone sensitization with weekly scalp DPC. MiXCR, run by TCRdb on the RACE reads, gives a single entry per CDR3 protein. Among some 180,000 distinct CDR3 sequences listed, more than 20% were seen once. The sequences come from whole blood, collected in connection with sensitization to the hapten diphenylcyclopropenone (DPC). The receptor set was obtained from a woman in her forties or fifties with alopecia areata. Some clones in this sample may be carry-over from other donors' samples.

This clonotype was picked up a small number of times. The chain carries TRBV7-9 and TRBJ2-1; D gene ambiguous. The germline CDR1 and CDR2 sequences are SEHNR and FQNEAQ (reference sequence). Trimming took off 5 bases at V and 3 bases at J, with 14 bases between the two ends. The CDR3 totals 15 residues. CDR3 residues: CASSPPAGDYNEQFF. The CDR3 nucleotides are TGTGCCAGCAGCCCCCCAGCTGGGGACTACAATGAGCAGTTCTTC.

The chain combines TRBV12-3 or TRBV12-4 with TRBJ1-1; unclear D gene. V was cut by 7 bases and J by 5 bases, with 11 bases left in between. This CDR3 contains 12 residues. CDR3 in amino acids: CASKPRETEAFF. CDR3 DNA sequence: TGTGCCAGCAAACCCCGAGAGACTGAAGCTTTCTTT.

The rearrangement links TRBV27 to TRBJ1-3; D is unresolved. The V and J ends lost 7 bases and 3 bases respectively, with 19 bases between them. The CDR3 loop spans 16 amino acids. The germline V gene has CDR1 MNHEY and CDR2 SMNVEV (reference sequence). This chain's CDR3 is CASIFGRQLGGNTIYF. The CDR3 nucleotides are TGTGCCAGCATCTTCGGAAGGCAGTTGGGTGGAAACACCATATATTTT.

This clonotype was observed many times. V gene TRBV7-8 combines with J gene TRBJ2-1; 13 bases agree with TRBD2. Germline V gene sequence: CDR1 SGHVS, CDR2 FQNEAQ. V dropped 4 bases and J dropped 8; count of bases not matched to a gene: 8. The CDR3 covers 16 residues. The CDR3 region is CASSSSGLAGADEQFF. For the CDR3, the DNA is TGTGCCAGCAGCTCTTCTGGACTAGCGGGAGCGGATGAGCAGTTCTTC.

This clonotype was observed a handful of times. The rearrangement joins TRBV15 to TRBJ2-2, with D perhaps matching TRBD1 (6 bases). This CDR3 is built from 13 residues. V was pared by 8 bases and J by 7 bases, with 14 bases between. CDR1 and CDR2 from the germline V gene are LNHNV and YYDKDF (reference sequence). In DNA form, the CDR3 reads TGTGCCACCTCGAACAGGGTGGTCGGGGAGCTGTTTTTT. Amino acids: CATSNRVVGELFF. Full variable domain (outside the CDR3, taken from reference TRBV15 and TRBJ2-2): DAMVIQNPRYQVTQFGKPVTLSCSQTLNHNVMYWYQQKSSQAPKLLFHYYDKDFNNEADTPDNFQSRRPNTSFCFLDIRSPGLGDTAMYLCATSNRVVGELFFGEGSRLTVL.

This clonotype was observed a few times. V and J are TRBV6-5 and TRBJ1-4; 8 bases align to TRBD1. The V gene's germline CDR1 is MNHEY and CDR2 SVGAGI. The CDR3 has 15 residues. V gave up 6 bases and J gave up 7 bases; unmatched junction bases: 10. The CDR3: CASSLTGGFGEKLFF. CDR3 in DNA: TGTGCCAGCAGCCTCACAGGGGGTTTCGGTGAAAAACTGTTTTTT.

This clonotype showed up just a few times. CDR3 bases: TGTGCCAGCAGTTTAAGGGCTAGCTTCACAGATACGCAGTATTTT. It specifies CASSLRASFTDTQYF. This rearrangement joins TRBV12-3 or TRBV12-4 to TRBJ2-3, with D perhaps TRBD2 (5 bases). This CDR3 has 15 amino acids. V was trimmed by 2 bases and J by 2 bases, leaving 11 bases between them.

This clonotype was counted many times. The V gene is TRBV4-2, the J gene TRBJ1-1; no clear D. Germline V gene sequence: CDR1 LGHNA, CDR2 YNFKEQ. This CDR3 has 14 amino acids. Trimming took 1 base from V and 7 from J, leaving 13 bases between them. The CDR3 here is CASSQVLARDEAFF. DNA for the CDR3: TGTGCCAGCAGCCAAGTATTGGCTCGGGATGAAGCTTTCTTT.

This clonotype was counted a few times. The genes are TRBV12-3 or TRBV12-4 and TRBJ2-3, with unresolved D. V lost 3 bases, J lost 6 bases, and 10 bases lay in between. CDR3 length: 13 amino acids. The CDR3 here is CASSLQLGDTQYF. The DNA of the CDR3 is TGTGCCAGCAGTTTGCAGTTGGGGGATACGCAGTATTTT.

The rearrangement uses TRBV2 and TRBJ2-7; D is possibly TRBD2 (5 bases). CDR3 length: 14 residues. V lost 0 bases and J lost 9, with 15 bases in between. Germline CDR1 reads SNHLY; CDR2 reads FYNNEI. Here the CDR3 DNA reads TGTGCCAGCAGTGAAGCTTCGGGAACAGCCCTGCAGTACTTC. This gives the protein CASSEASGTALQYF.

This rearrangement joins TRBV28 to TRBJ1-2; 8 positions match TRBD1. From germline, CDR1 is MDHEN and CDR2 SYDVKM. CDR3 length equals 16 residues. J was trimmed by 4 bases and V by 5 bases; bases with no gene match: 12. Here the CDR3 DNA reads TGTGCCAGCAGTCCACGACAGGGGCGCCGAACCTATGGCTACACCTTC. This translates into CASSPRQGRRTYGYTF.

The chain uses TRBV7-2 and TRBJ1-5; TRBD1 matches 7 bases. This CDR3 has 14 amino acids. Looked up from germline, CDR1 is SGHTA and CDR2 is FQGNSA. Germline trimming cut 4 bases from V and 4 bases from J; bases unmatched to any gene: 4. CDR3 amino acids: CASSSRQGNQPQHF. In DNA, the CDR3 is TGTGCCAGCAGCTCCCGACAGGGAAATCAGCCCCAGCATTTT.

This clonotype was found a few times. The V gene is TRBV2, the J gene TRBJ1-3; a possible D gene is TRBD1 (6 bases). V was pared by 4 bases and J by 3 bases, with 13 bases between. Per germline, CDR1 SNHLY and CDR2 FYNNEI. This CDR3 contains 15 residues. The CDR3 here is CASSVRQVDGNTIYF. The CDR3 nucleotides read TGTGCCAGCAGTGTCAGACAGGTTGATGGAAACACCATATATTTT.

The chain combines TRBV6-1 with TRBJ1-2, with a weak D call TRBD1 (6 bases). CDR1 and CDR2 (germline): MNHNS, SASEGT. Trimming took 8 bases from V and 4 from J, leaving 14 bases between them. The CDR3 has 13 residues. The CDR3 bases are TGTGCCAGCGGTTCGGGGACAACCTATGGCTACACCTTC. Its protein product is CASGSGTTYGYTF.

This sequence joins TRBV29-1 and TRBJ1-5; D is undetermined. Trimming took 5 bases from V and 1 from J, leaving 6 bases between them. The CDR3 is 12 residues long. In germline, CDR1 is SQVTM, CDR2 ANQGSEA. DNA of the CDR3: TGCAGCGTTATGGACAGCAATCAGCCCCAGCATTTT. This encodes CSVMDSNQPQHF.

The chain joins TRBV12-3 or TRBV12-4 to TRBJ2-3; 11 bases align to TRBD2. CDR3 length: 15 residues. The junction had 6 bases not matched to a gene; V was cut back by 5 bases and J by 5 bases. This chain's CDR3 is CASSTVAGGEDTQYF. The CDR3, as DNA: TGTGCCAGCAGTACCGTAGCGGGAGGGGAAGATACGCAGTATTTT.

In its sample, this clonotype was seen many times. The chain carries TRBV3-1 and TRBJ2-7; 9 nucleotides align to TRBD2. CDR1 LGHDT and CDR2 YNNKEL come from the germline V gene (reference sequence). The V segment lost 4 bases and the J segment 2 bases; nucleotides outside the gene matches: 3. The CDR3 extends over 14 amino acids. Written as DNA, the CDR3 is TGTGCCAGCAGCCCTAGCGGGGCTACCTACGAGCAGTACTTC. It specifies CASSPSGATYEQYF.

The V gene is TRBV7-6, the J gene TRBJ2-7; weak D call: TRBD1 (6 bases). Germline CDR1 SGHVS, CDR2 FNYEAQ. V shed 0 bases and J shed 3 bases, with 15 bases lying between them. The CDR3 consists of 16 residues. Here the CDR3 reads CASSLAPRGRRYEQYF. The CDR3 DNA follows: TGTGCCAGCAGCTTAGCGCCAAGGGGGAGACGCTACGAGCAGTACTTC.

This clonotype was picked up many times. The V and J genes are TRBV5-4 and TRBJ2-1; D uncertain. Germline assignment: CDR1 SGHNT and CDR2 YYREEE (reference sequence). CDR3 size: 12 residues. V lost 2 bases and J lost 5, with 5 bases in between. The CDR3 loop is CASSLPNNEQFF. Written as DNA, the CDR3 is TGTGCCAGCAGCTTACCCAACAATGAGCAGTTCTTC.

This clonotype appeared a few times. The chain combines TRBV20-1 with TRBJ1-2, with unresolved D. CDR1 and CDR2 from the germline V gene are DFQATT and SNEGSKA (reference sequence). The germline V and J ends were trimmed by 2 bases and 3 bases, with 10 bases remaining between them. The CDR3 runs 13 residues. This CDR3 reads CSARQPVDYGYTF. CDR3 in DNA: TGCAGTGCTAGACAGCCGGTTGACTATGGCTACACCTTC.

Only a few counts were recorded for this clonotype. V is TRBV29-1 and J is TRBJ2-2; 10 bases are a match to TRBD1. The junction had 8 bases not matched to a gene; V was cut back by 7 bases and J by 6 bases. Germline-derived CDR1 and CDR2 are SQVTM and ANQGSEA. There are 14 residues in the CDR3. The CDR3 here is CSAELGQGAGELFF. The CDR3 DNA reads as TGCAGCGCGGAACTTGGACAGGGGGCCGGGGAGCTGTTTTTT.

This clonotype was counted a few times. The CDR3 loop reads CASSRLAASNEQFF. The CDR3, as DNA: TGTGCCAGCAGCCGTCTAGCTGCCTCGAATGAGCAGTTCTTC. The genes are TRBV2 and TRBJ2-1; TRBD2 might be the D (5 bases). Germline loops: CDR1 SNHLY, CDR2 FYNNEI. With 6 bases removed from V and 7 bases from J, the gap between germline ends came to 16 bases. The CDR3 has 14 residues.

The rearrangement uses TRBV6-1 and TRBJ1-5; D is unresolved. V dropped 6 bases and J dropped 5 bases, with 17 bases sitting between them. Germline CDR1 reads MNHNS; CDR2 reads SASEGT. The CDR3 is 15 amino acids. The CDR3 DNA sequence: TGTGCCAGCAGCGCCCCTAGTATGTCGGATCAGCCCCAGCATTTT. Translation gives CASSAPSMSDQPQHF.

The rearrangement joins TRBV7-9 to TRBJ2-3; D might be TRBD2 (5 bases). This CDR3 has 14 amino acids. The ends were cut back, 8 bases at V and 0 bases at J, with 12 bases in the middle. Germline V gene sequence: CDR1 SEHNR, CDR2 FQNEAQ (reference sequence). CDR3 nucleotides: TGTGCCAGCGCCAAACTAGTGAGCACAGATACGCAGTATTTT. Its protein is CASAKLVSTDTQYF.

The genes are TRBV5-1 and TRBJ2-1, with 7 bases matching TRBD2. CDR3 size: 16 residues. The germline gives CDR1 SGHRS, CDR2 YFSETQ. The ends lost 0 bases at V and 5 bases at J; junction bases unmatched: 8. CDR3 sequence (DNA): TGCGCCAGCAGCTTGGGATGGACTAGATCCGACAATGAGCAGTTCTTC. Amino acids: CASSLGWTRSDNEQFF.

The chain has TRBV5-1 and TRBJ1-1; TRBD1 is a possible D gene (5 bases). V gave up 6 bases and J gave up 11 bases, with 17 bases separating them. Germline V lookup: CDR1 SGHRS, CDR2 YFSETQ. This CDR3 contains 12 residues. CDR3 amino acids: CASTSTTGEAFF. CDR3 sequence (DNA): TGCGCCAGCACCTCGACGACGGGGGAGGCTTTCTTT.

This clonotype has a handful of counts. The V and J genes are TRBV29-1 and TRBJ1-1, with a tentative D call TRBD1 (5 bases). This CDR3 is 10 amino acids long. CDR1 SQVTM and CDR2 ANQGSEA come from the germline V gene. V lost 4 bases, J lost 11 bases, and 11 bases lay in between. CDR3 nucleotide sequence: TGCAGCGTTGGTGTGCGACAGGCTTTCTTT. This sequence encodes CSVGVRQAFF. Full variable domain (rest looked up from reference TRBV29-1 and TRBJ1-1): SAVISQKPSRDICQRGTSLTIQCQVDSQVTMMFWYRQQPGQSLTLIATANQGSEATYESGFVIDKFPISRPNLTFSTLTVSNMSPEDSSIYLCSVGVRQAFFGQGTRLTVV.